Below are 11 T cell receptor beta chains sequenced from a single sample in a study of T cell repertoires in aging, cancer and after chemotherapy (dated by TCRdb to about 2019). TCR beta rearrangements were amplified from genomic DNA extracted from peripheral blood rather than from sorted cells or RNA. The reads were generated on an Illumina MiSeq. Rearranged TRB sequences spanning V, D and J segments were amplified by multiplex touch-down PCR using a mixed TRB-A/B primer pool. TCRdb applied fastp at Q25 and MiXCR to the public reads, then kept only in-frame beta chains. Records with the same CDR3 protein are collapsed into one entry carrying the most frequent genes and DNA. The sample profile shows some 14,000 distinct CDR3 sequences; about a quarter of them were found once. Clones ranked in the top ten supply about 50% of the sample. Sequenced material: blood. The receptors shown here come from a human donor in good health.

The V and J genes are TRBV4-2 and TRBJ1-2; 7 nucleotides agree with TRBD1. Germline V CDR1 and CDR2: LGHNA, YNFKEQ. Trimming cost V 4 bases and J 5 bases; bases outside gene matches: 7. The CDR3 is made up of 14 amino acids. In DNA form, the CDR3 reads TGTGCCAGCAGCCGCACCGGGACAGATTATGGCTACACCTTC. Protein sequence: CASSRTGTDYGYTF.

This clonotype occurred a few times. The gene calls are TRBV20-1 and TRBJ1-5; the D is unclear. Trimming stripped 2 bases from V and 8 bases from J, with 16 bases between. Looked up from germline, CDR1 is DFQATT and CDR2 is SNEGSKA (reference sequence). This CDR3 has 14 residues. The CDR3 DNA sequence: TGCAGTGCTAGAACCCCTGGTAGGAAGGAGCCCCAGCATTTT. Amino acids: CSARTPGRKEPQHF.

The chain recombines TRBV18 with TRBJ2-2, with D tentatively TRBD1 (6 bases). This CDR3 contains 16 residues. V lost 6 bases, J lost 2 bases, and 16 bases lay in between. Germline lookup yields CDR1 KGHSH and CDR2 LQKENI. CDR3 bases: TGTGCCAGCTCTCTCACCTACAGGGACAACACCGGGGAGCTGTTTTTT. Translation: CASSLTYRDNTGELFF.

The chain combines TRBV18 with TRBJ2-5, with 7 bases identical to TRBD2. Germline V gene data show CDR1 as KGHSH and CDR2 as LQKENI. The CDR3 sequence is 14 residues long. V lost 0 bases, J lost 5 bases, and 3 bases stayed unmatched. CDR3 coding DNA: TGTGCCAGCTCACCACCAGCGGGGCGCGAGACCCAGTACTTC. It is translated as CASSPPAGRETQYF.

This clonotype was counted only a few times. The chain uses TRBV5-6 and TRBJ1-2; a possible D gene is TRBD1 (5 bases). V lost 3 bases to trimming and J lost 2 bases, with 14 bases between them. The CDR3 consists of 15 residues. The germline V gene has CDR1 SGHDT and CDR2 YYEEEE. The CDR3 here is CASSSPHGGNYGYTF. CDR3 nucleotide sequence: TGTGCCAGCAGCTCCCCCCACGGGGGGAACTATGGCTACACCTTC.

This clonotype was seen at least ten times. The chain uses TRBV7-2 and TRBJ2-5; no reliable D call. V lost 3 bases, J lost 5 bases, and 16 bases lay in between. This CDR3 has 15 residues. CDR1 is SGHTA and CDR2 is FQGNSA in the germline V gene. CDR3 loop: CASSFYHDPRETQYF. Here the CDR3 DNA reads TGTGCCAGCAGCTTCTATCACGACCCCCGGGAGACCCAGTACTTC.

The chain employs TRBV29-1 and TRBJ2-1, with D hard to call. The CDR3 covers 11 residues. Germline assignment: CDR1 SQVTM and CDR2 ANQGSEA. The germline V and J ends were trimmed by 4 bases and 10 bases, with 11 bases remaining between them. The CDR3 coding sequence is TGCAGCGTTGTCGGCTCCATCGAGCAGTTCTTC. Translation: CSVVGSIEQFF.

This clonotype has only a few counts. The germline gene is not matched at one end of the junction; a read error may be the cause. The gene calls are TRBV5-6 and TRBJ2-7, with 11 bases matching TRBD1. This CDR3 is built from 15 residues. The germline gives CDR1 SGHDT, CDR2 YYEEEE. CDR3 residues: CASSPWTGGLYEQYF. For the CDR3, the DNA is TGCGCCAGCAGCCCTTGGACAGGGGGCCTCTACGAGCAGTACTTC.

The rearrangement uses TRBV24-1 and TRBJ2-1; no clear D gene. The CDR3 runs to 11 residues. Trimming took 7 bases from V and 7 from J, leaving 7 bases between them. The germline V gene encodes CDR1 KGHDR and CDR2 SFDVKD. In DNA form, the CDR3 reads TGTGCCACCAGCTACAGTAATGAGCAGTTCTTC. Its protein product is CATSYSNEQFF.

Regarding this clonotype: Germline is not matched at one junction end, which may reflect a read error. This rearrangement joins TRBV4-3 to TRBJ1-2; 9 nucleotides line up with TRBD1. The CDR3 is 16 amino acids. The V gene's germline CDR1 is LGHNA and CDR2 YSLEER. The CDR3 sequence: CASSQEGTGKDYGYTF. CDR3 sequence (DNA): TGTGCCAGCAGCCAAGAGGGGACAGGGAAGGACTATGGCTACACCTTC.

The chain uses TRBV6-5 and TRBJ2-5; TRBD1 agrees at 9 bases. The CDR3 totals 16 residues. CDR1 is MNHEY and CDR2 is SVGAGI in the germline V gene. V was clipped by 2 bases and J by 1 base; unmatched bases: 5. CDR3 bases: TGTGCCAGCAGTTACAAACTGACAGGGGGCCAAGAGACCCAGTACTTC. The encoded protein is CASSYKLTGGQETQYF.